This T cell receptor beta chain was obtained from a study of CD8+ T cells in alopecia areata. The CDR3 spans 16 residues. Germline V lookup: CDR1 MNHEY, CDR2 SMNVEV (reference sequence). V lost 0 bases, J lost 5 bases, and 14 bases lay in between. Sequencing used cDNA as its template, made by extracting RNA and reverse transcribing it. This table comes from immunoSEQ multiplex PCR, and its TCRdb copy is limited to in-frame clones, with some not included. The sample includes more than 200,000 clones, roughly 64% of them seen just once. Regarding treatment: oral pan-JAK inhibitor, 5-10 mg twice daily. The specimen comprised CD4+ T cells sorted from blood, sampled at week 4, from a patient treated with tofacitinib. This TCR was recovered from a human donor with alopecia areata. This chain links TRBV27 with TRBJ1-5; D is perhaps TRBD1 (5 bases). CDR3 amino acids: CASSLSAGRPYQPQHF. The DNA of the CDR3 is TGTGCCAGCAGTTTATCAGCAGGGCGACCTTATCAGCCCCAGCATTTT.